The 26 T cell receptor beta chains presented below share a single source sample, sequenced in a study of OX40 agonist ivuxolimab in advanced cancers. The method was immunoSEQ multiplex PCR; TCRdb's version includes in-frame clones alone and lacks a portion of them. The table includes just over 70,000 clones, over 80% detected once. Source: CD4+ or CD8+ T cells sorted from blood, taken in a trial of the OX40 agonist ivuxolimab. The receptor set was obtained from an adult with an advanced solid tumor such as melanoma, head and neck, liver or kidney cancer.

This sequence joins TRBV30 and TRBJ2-3; D unresolved. The germline CDR1 and CDR2 sequences are GTSNPN and SVGIG (reference sequence). The CDR3 is 12 residues long. Between the trimmed V and J ends, which lost 3 bases and 4 bases, there was a span of 8 bases. CDR3 coding DNA: TGTGCCTGGAGCAGGCCCTCAGATACGCAGTATTTT. It specifies CAWSRPSDTQYF. The whole variable domain, filled in from reference TRBV30 and TRBJ2-3, reads SQTIHQWPATLVQPVGSPLSLECTVEGTSNPNLYWYRQAAGRGLQLLFYSVGIGQISSEVPQNLSASRPQDRQFILSSKKLLLSDSGFYLCAWSRPSDTQYFGPGTRLTVL.

The CDR3 loop reads CASSLLRLAGGRDTQYF. The DNA of the CDR3 is TGCGCCAGCAGCCTCCTTCGACTAGCGGGAGGGCGGGATACGCAGTATTTT. The chain recombines TRBV4-1 with TRBJ2-3, with 14 bases aligning to TRBD2. CDR1 is MGHRA, CDR2 YSYEKL, per germline. J gave up 6 bases and V 4 bases, and 9 bases lay outside the gene matches. This CDR3 is built from 17 residues.

This clone has a handful of counts. This sequence joins TRBV2 and TRBJ1-1, with D unclear. Trimming left V 6 bases short and J 6 bases short, with 11 bases between. CDR1 and CDR2 from the germline V gene are SNHLY and FYNNEI. This CDR3 contains 12 residues. The CDR3 bases are TGTGCCAGCAGACTGACTGGTCCTGAAGCTTTCTTT. Translating gives CASRLTGPEAFF.

This chain joins TRBV10-3 and TRBJ1-2; no definite D call. Between the trimmed V and J ends, which lost 5 bases and 0 bases, there was a span of 10 bases. Germline values: CDR1 ENHRY, CDR2 SYGVKD. The CDR3 is 14 residues long. The CDR3 spells CAISPGQANYGYTF. The CDR3 nucleotides are TGTGCCATCAGTCCGGGTCAAGCTAACTATGGCTACACCTTC.

This clone was seen a single time. The chain combines TRBV5-1 with TRBJ2-5; tentative D call: TRBD2 (6 bases). The ends were cut back, 3 bases at V and 5 bases at J, with 17 bases in the middle. This CDR3 region has 15 residues. Germline CDR1 reads SGHRS; CDR2 reads YFSETQ. This chain's CDR3 is CASSSSEGKWETQYF. The CDR3 nucleotides are TGCGCCAGCAGCTCCTCGGAGGGGAAATGGGAGACCCAGTACTTC.

This clone came up many times. The rearrangement links TRBV30 to TRBJ1-5, with D perhaps TRBD1 (5 bases). CDR1 is GTSNPN and CDR2 is SVGIG in the germline V gene (reference sequence). The CDR3 extends over 15 amino acids. The V gene lost 1 base and the J gene lost 4 bases, with 14 bases spanning the gap. CDR3 residues: CAWSALGGGNQPQHF. In nucleotides, the CDR3 is TGTGCCTGGAGTGCTTTGGGGGGGGGTAATCAGCCCCAGCATTTT.

The chain recombines TRBV19 with TRBJ2-3; 14 bases are a match to TRBD2. Germline V lookup: CDR1 LNHDA, CDR2 SQIVND (reference sequence). The length of the CDR3 is 16 residues. With 5 bases clipped from V and 5 bases from J, the junction kept 6 bases outside the gene matches. The DNA of the CDR3 is TGTGCCAGTAGTTCGGGACTAGCGGGGGTGGGAGATACGCAGTATTTT. The encoded protein is CASSSGLAGVGDTQYF.

The gene calls are TRBV6-5 and TRBJ2-3; D not certain. This CDR3 is 15 amino acids long. Germline CDR1 reads MNHEY; CDR2 reads SVGAGI. The ends were cut back, 0 bases at V and 2 bases at J, with 9 bases in the middle. CDR3 loop: CASSYSTRHTDTQYF. The CDR3 DNA reads as TGTGCCAGCAGTTACTCAACTCGACACACAGATACGCAGTATTTT.

The chain is built from TRBV5-6 and TRBJ1-1; D unresolved. V gave up 3 bases and J gave up 4 bases, with 10 bases separating them. The V gene's germline CDR1 is SGHDT and CDR2 YYEEEE. This CDR3 comprises 13 residues. CDR3 amino acids: CASSSLVITEAFF. The CDR3 coding sequence is TGTGCCAGCAGCTCCCTCGTCATCACTGAAGCTTTCTTT.

V gene TRBV5-1 combines with J gene TRBJ2-3; D perhaps matches TRBD2 (6 bases). Germline lookup yields CDR1 SGHRS and CDR2 YFSETQ. V lost 3 bases and J lost 3, with 17 bases in between. The CDR3 is 16 residues long. The CDR3 DNA sequence: TGCGCCAGCAGCTCCGGTGTTTCAGGGAGGACAGATACGCAGTATTTT. Translation gives CASSSGVSGRTDTQYF.

This chain connects TRBV7-3 to TRBJ1-1; no clear D gene. V was clipped by 4 bases and J by 0 bases, with 6 bases between them. CDR1 and CDR2 from the germline V gene are SGHTA and FQGTGA. The CDR3 runs 13 residues. Here the CDR3 reads CASSYSMNTEAFF. The CDR3 nucleotides read TGTGCCAGCAGCTATTCGATGAACACTGAAGCTTTCTTT.

V gene TRBV10-3 combines with J gene TRBJ2-5; D perhaps matches TRBD2 (7 bases). CDR1 and CDR2 (germline): ENHRY, SYGVKD. V lost 6 bases, J lost 2 bases, and 19 bases lay in between. The CDR3 extends over 16 amino acids. As DNA, the CDR3 is TGTGCCATCAGCAAGACTGCGGGGGCCGGACAAGAGACCCAGTACTTC. This codes for CAISKTAGAGQETQYF.

The V and J genes are TRBV27 and TRBJ1-6; D is perhaps TRBD1 (5 bases). Germline CDR1 is MNHEY and CDR2 is SMNVEV (reference sequence). Trimming shortened V by 4 bases and J by 0 bases, and 16 bases separated the two germline ends. There are 18 residues in the CDR3. CDR3 sequence: CASSSWDFQSSYNSPLHF. DNA of the CDR3: TGTGCCAGCAGTTCCTGGGACTTTCAGAGCTCCTATAATTCACCCCTCCACTTT.

The chain carries TRBV29-1 and TRBJ2-3; TRBD1 matches 8 bases. V shed 6 bases and J 3 bases; nucleotides not matched to a gene: 5. Germline CDR1 reads SQVTM; CDR2 reads ANQGSEA. This CDR3 is 13 amino acids long. As DNA, the CDR3 is TGCAGCGTCTCAGGGGGCCCGACAGATACGCAGTATTTT. Encoded protein: CSVSGGPTDTQYF.

This clone was counted many times. J is TRBJ2-7 and V is TRBV12-2. TRBV12-2 is an annotated pseudogene. The CDR3 length is 15 residues. The CDR3 nucleotides are TGTGCAAGTCGCTTGCCGTATGGAAGGGTATGCGAGCAGTACTTC. Translating it yields CASRLPYGRVCEQYF.

The chain recombines TRBV7-2 with TRBJ1-4, with 8 bases that match TRBD1. Trimming at V came to 5 bases and at J to 6 bases, leaving 8 bases not matched to a gene. The germline gives CDR1 SGHTA, CDR2 FQGNSA. The CDR3 covers 15 residues. The CDR3 region is CASSTGQGMDEKLFF. The CDR3 bases are TGTGCCAGCAGCACAGGACAGGGTATGGATGAAAAACTGTTTTTT.

The rearrangement joins TRBV19 to TRBJ1-2; 7 bases align to TRBD1. The J segment lost 3 bases and the V segment lost 8 bases, leaving 9 bases of the junction unmatched. Germline V gene sequence: CDR1 LNHDA, CDR2 SQIVND (reference sequence). The CDR3 runs to 14 residues. This CDR3 is CASFRTGADYGYTF. The CDR3 nucleotides are TGTGCCAGTTTCAGAACAGGGGCCGACTATGGCTACACCTTC.

The gene calls are TRBV19 and TRBJ2-3; no clear D gene. Trimming pared 5 bases from V and 2 bases from J, leaving 17 bases between. CDR1 is LNHDA, CDR2 SQIVND, per germline (reference sequence). This CDR3 spans 16 amino acids. The CDR3: CASSDLPSHPTDTQYF. CDR3 nucleotides: TGTGCCAGTAGTGACTTACCTTCCCACCCCACAGATACGCAGTATTTT.

V usage is TRBV11-2 and J usage is TRBJ1-1; D is unclear. The V and J ends lost 0 bases and 11 bases respectively, with 13 bases between them. Germline loops: CDR1 SGHAT, CDR2 FQNNGV. The CDR3 totals 13 residues. DNA of the CDR3: TGTGCCAGCAGCTTAGATAGGTCGCTTGGGGCTTTCTTT. It is translated as CASSLDRSLGAFF.

V is TRBV10-3 and J is TRBJ1-1; the D gene is possibly TRBD1 (5 bases). From germline, CDR1 is ENHRY and CDR2 SYGVKD. The CDR3 has 15 amino acids. Trimming stripped 0 bases from V and 1 base from J, with 9 bases between. The CDR3 is CAISESRGGNTEAFF. The CDR3 DNA reads TGTGCCATCAGTGAGTCAAGGGGAGGGAACACTGAAGCTTTCTTT.

The gene calls are TRBV10-2 and TRBJ2-1, with 16 positions matching TRBD2. This CDR3 comprises 15 residues. Trimming cost V 8 bases and J 4 bases; bases outside gene matches: 2. The germline V gene encodes CDR1 WSHSY and CDR2 SAAADI. CDR3: CASGGLAGGYNEQFF. In nucleotides, the CDR3 is TGCGCCAGCGGGGGACTAGCGGGAGGGTACAATGAGCAGTTCTTC.

The chain has TRBV2 and TRBJ1-5; the D gene is possibly TRBD1 (6 bases). CDR3 length: 14 amino acids. Germline assignment: CDR1 SNHLY and CDR2 FYNNEI. The V and J ends lost 5 bases and 7 bases respectively, with 15 bases between them. CDR3 amino acids: CASSPSGDLQPQHF. In nucleotides, the CDR3 is TGTGCCAGCAGTCCATCAGGGGATCTCCAGCCCCAGCATTTT.

A single count supports this clone. The chain has TRBV5-4 and TRBJ2-2, with D possibly being TRBD2 (7 bases). The CDR3 length is 15 residues. The V gene's germline CDR1 is SGHNT and CDR2 YYREEE (reference sequence). V lost 1 base to trimming and J lost 6 bases, with 13 bases between them. This CDR3 is CASSLKIGGPGELFF. DNA of the CDR3: TGTGCCAGCAGCTTGAAGATCGGGGGGCCCGGGGAGCTGTTTTTT.

The chain employs TRBV4-1 and TRBJ2-3, with a weak D call TRBD2 (5 bases). Germline-derived CDR1 and CDR2 are MGHRA and YSYEKL. Trimming cost V 4 bases and J 4 bases, with 15 bases left between them. The CDR3 extends over 15 amino acids. CDR3: CASSLGYGDADTQYF. The CDR3 DNA follows: TGCGCCAGCAGCCTCGGTTACGGGGATGCAGATACGCAGTATTTT.

The genes are TRBV28 and TRBJ2-3; 9 nucleotides line up with TRBD2. The germline CDR1 and CDR2 sequences are MDHEN and SYDVKM. This CDR3 spans 17 amino acids. V lost 2 bases and J lost 3; bases outside the gene matches: 9. CDR3 bases: TGTGCCAGCAGTTTAAGGTCTTCTAGCGGGGCGACAGATACGCAGTATTTT. Translated, it gives CASSLRSSSGATDTQYF.

This clone appeared once. The rearrangement joins TRBV11-2 to TRBJ1-2; D is possibly TRBD1 (6 bases). The V and J ends lost 5 bases and 0 bases respectively, with 10 bases between them. Per the germline V gene, CDR1 is SGHAT and CDR2 is FQNNGV. CDR3 length: 14 amino acids. DNA for the CDR3: TGTGCCAGCAGCCAGGACAGCTCTAACTATGGCTACACCTTC. This translates into CASSQDSSNYGYTF.